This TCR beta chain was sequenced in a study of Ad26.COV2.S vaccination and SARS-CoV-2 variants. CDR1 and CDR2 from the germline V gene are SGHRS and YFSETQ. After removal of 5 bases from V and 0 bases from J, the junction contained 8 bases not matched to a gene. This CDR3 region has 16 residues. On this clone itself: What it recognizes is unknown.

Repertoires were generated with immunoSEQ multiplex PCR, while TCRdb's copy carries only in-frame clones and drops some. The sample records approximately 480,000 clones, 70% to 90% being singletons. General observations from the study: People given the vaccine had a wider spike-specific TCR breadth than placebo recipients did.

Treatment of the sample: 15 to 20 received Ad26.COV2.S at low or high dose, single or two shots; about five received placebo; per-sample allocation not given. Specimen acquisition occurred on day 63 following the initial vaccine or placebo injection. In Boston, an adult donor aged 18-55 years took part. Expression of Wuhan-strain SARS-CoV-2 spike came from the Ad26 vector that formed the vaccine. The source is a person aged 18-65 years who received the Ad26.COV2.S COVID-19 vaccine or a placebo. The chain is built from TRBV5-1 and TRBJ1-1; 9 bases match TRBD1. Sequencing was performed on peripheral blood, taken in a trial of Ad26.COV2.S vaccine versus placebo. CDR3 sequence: CASRKGQGTLNTEAFF. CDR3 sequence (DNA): TGCGCCAGCAGAAAGGGACAGGGAACCTTGAACACTGAAGCTTTCTTT.